This TCR beta chain was documented in a study of CXCR3-negative and CXCR3-positive naive CD8 T cells. The naive CD8+ gate required CD45RO-CCR7+CD27+CD95- phenotype. With respect to this clonotype: What it recognizes is unknown.

General study results and limits: Researchers reported similar TRBV-TRBJ usage in naive CXCR3-negative and CXCR3-positive cells, though memory differed. High diversity, comparable across both naive subsets, contrasted with much lower diversity in memory CD8+ cells.

Germline CDR1 reads SNHLY; CDR2 reads FYNNEI. The CDR3 has 11 amino acids. Libraries were UMI-labeled 5' RACE TRB cDNA. TCRdb reprocessed the 5' RACE reads, with one entry per CDR3 protein and no DNA. There are 45,000 to 60,000 distinct CDR3 sequences in the sample, with 0.42% held by the top ten. The sample comprised naive CXCR3- CD8+ T cells from blood. Documented subset: CD45RO-CCR7+CD27+CD95- naive CD8+ T cells lacking CXCR3 (TNR3-). This chain links TRBV2 with TRBJ2-1. This receptor was taken from a human donor in good health. Some clones in this sample may be carry-over from other donors' samples. The CDR3 reads CASLESHEQFF.